What follows are 32 T cell receptor beta chains derived from one specimen sequenced in a study of blood T cell repertoires in COVID-19. Assay used: immunoSEQ multiplex PCR; TCRdb lists only in-frame clones, some missing. The table shows about 86,000 clones, with roughly 86% occurring only once. Sequences were obtained from peripheral blood. The source is an elderly woman with acute or convalescent COVID-19.

This clone was seen only once. J is TRBJ1-6 and V is TRBV7-2; D might be TRBD1 (6 bases). Germline-derived CDR1 and CDR2 are SGHTA and FQGNSA. V was shortened by 3 bases and J by 9 bases, with 9 bases between the two germline ends. This CDR3 region has 13 residues. CDR3 DNA: TGTGCCAGCAGCTTCGGGGGGCTTTCACCCCTCCACTTT. This translates into CASSFGGLSPLHF.

DNA of the CDR3: TGTGCCACCAGCCCCGGGACAGGCAACAATCAGCCCCAGCATTTT. It codes for CATSPGTGNNQPQHF. The chain has TRBV24-1 and TRBJ1-5, with TRBD1 matching over 8 bases. CDR1 and CDR2 from the germline V gene are KGHDR and SFDVKD. The V gene end was trimmed by 7 bases and the J gene end by 3 bases; junction bases not matched to a gene: 7. The CDR3 loop spans 15 amino acids.

This clone has only a few counts. V and J are TRBV29-1 and TRBJ1-1; a possible D gene is TRBD1 (6 bases). CDR1 is SQVTM and CDR2 is ANQGSEA in the germline V gene. V was pared by 4 bases and J by 1 base, with 10 bases between. The CDR3 has 13 residues. Here the CDR3 DNA reads TGCAGCGTTGCAAAACAGGGGAACACTGAAGCTTTCTTT. This gives the protein CSVAKQGNTEAFF.

V gene TRBV15 combines with J gene TRBJ1-1, with 7 bases fitting TRBD1. The length of the CDR3 is 13 residues. V lost 1 base to trimming and J lost 7 bases; unmatched junction nucleotides: 3. CDR1 is LNHNV, CDR2 YYDKDF, per germline (reference sequence). The CDR3 here is CATSRVRQGEAFF. CDR3 nucleotides: TGTGCCACCAGCAGAGTGCGACAGGGTGAAGCTTTCTTT.

This clone was picked up a small number of times. This sequence joins TRBV5-1 and TRBJ2-2, with 12 nucleotides matching TRBD2. Germline CDR1 and CDR2: SGHRS and YFSETQ. There are 16 residues in the CDR3. Unmatched junction bases numbered 6, after V lost 4 bases and J lost 5 bases. The CDR3 is CASSPWTSGITGELFF. DNA for the CDR3: TGCGCCAGCAGCCCTTGGACTAGCGGGATTACCGGGGAGCTGTTTTTT.

This rearrangement joins TRBV2 to TRBJ1-1; D is unclear. The CDR3 length is 14 residues. V was trimmed by 3 bases and J by 6 bases, leaving 14 bases between them. CDR1 and CDR2 (germline): SNHLY, FYNNEI. CDR3 DNA sequence: TGTGCCAGCAGTGATTCATCTTACCGGGCTGAAGCTTTCTTT. As protein: CASSDSSYRAEAFF.

V and J are TRBV18 and TRBJ2-4, with 8 positions matching TRBD1. This CDR3 contains 14 residues. Germline trimming cut 3 bases from V and 6 bases from J; bases unmatched to any gene: 4. Germline V gives CDR1 KGHSH, CDR2 LQKENI. CDR3 in amino acids: CASSPDRVGNIQYF. The CDR3 DNA reads TGTGCCAGCTCACCGGACAGGGTAGGAAACATTCAGTACTTC.

The J gene is TRBJ2-7, the V gene TRBV3-1 (or the pseudogene TRBV3-2); D not certain. V lost 2 bases and J lost 0, with 5 bases in between. Germline CDR1 and CDR2: LGHDT and YNNKEL (reference sequence). The CDR3 totals 13 residues. In nucleotides, the CDR3 is TGTGCCAGCAGCCAAAGAGGCTCCTACGAGCAGTACTTC. Translating gives CASSQRGSYEQYF.

V is TRBV19 and J is TRBJ1-2, with D unresolved. This CDR3 spans 15 amino acids. Germline CDR1 and CDR2: LNHDA and SQIVND (reference sequence). V was shortened by 4 bases and J by 4 bases, with 16 bases between the two germline ends. In DNA, the CDR3 is TGTGCCAGTAGTAGGCAAGCGCTGGAGAGCTATGGCTACACCTTC. Its translation: CASSRQALESYGYTF.

This clone was found once. V usage is TRBV10-3 and J usage is TRBJ2-2, with 11 bases matching TRBD2. V shed 6 bases, J shed 4 bases, and the junction held 19 bases outside the gene matches. The CDR3 covers 20 residues. CDR1 is ENHRY, CDR2 SYGVKD, per germline. In DNA, the CDR3 is TGTGCCATCAGCCAATCCTTGGGGCTAGCGGGAGGTGCGGGCACCGGGGAGCTGTTTTTT. Protein sequence: CAISQSLGLAGGAGTGELFF.

This chain links TRBV9 with TRBJ1-2; D is uncertain. CDR3 length equals 15 residues. The germline V and J ends were trimmed by 0 bases and 2 bases, with 11 bases remaining between them. The V gene's germline CDR1 is SGDLS and CDR2 YYNGEE. The chain's CDR3 is CASSVGNTGNYGYTF. The CDR3 nucleotides are TGTGCCAGCAGCGTAGGAAATACCGGGAACTATGGCTACACCTTC.

This chain links TRBV3-1 (or the pseudogene TRBV3-2) with TRBJ2-7, with 8 bases aligning to TRBD1. The germline V gene has CDR1 LGHDT and CDR2 YNNKEL (reference sequence). Trimming took 1 base from V and 1 from J; bases not matched to a gene: 6. CDR3 length: 16 residues. The CDR3 is CASSQVAGQGSYEQYF. The CDR3 DNA reads TGTGCCAGCAGCCAAGTTGCAGGACAGGGATCCTACGAGCAGTACTTC.

The gene calls are TRBV2 and TRBJ1-1; 8 bases are shared with TRBD1. This CDR3 comprises 14 residues. Trimming at V came to 6 bases and at J to 3 bases, leaving 6 bases not matched to a gene. CDR1 is SNHLY and CDR2 is FYNNEI in the germline V gene. The CDR3 bases are TGTGCCAGCAGGACAGGGGAGGGAGACACTGAAGCTTTCTTT. It specifies CASRTGEGDTEAFF.

The rearrangement uses TRBV19 and TRBJ2-5; TRBD1 is a possible D gene (7 bases). Trimming stripped 3 bases from V and 5 bases from J, with 13 bases between. The CDR3 sequence is 14 residues long. Germline V lookup: CDR1 LNHDA, CDR2 SQIVND (reference sequence). The DNA for the CDR3 is TGTGCCAGTAGTATCGGAGGGGGCCCCGAGACCCAGTACTTC. This encodes CASSIGGGPETQYF.

A single count supports this clone. The chain is built from TRBV5-1 and TRBJ2-7; the match to TRBD2 covers 11 bases. Germline V gives CDR1 SGHRS, CDR2 YFSETQ. The CDR3 length is 15 residues. The ends lost 3 bases at V and 3 bases at J; junction bases unmatched: 5. CDR3 nucleotide sequence: TGCGCCAGCAGCTCAGGACTAGCGGGCCTCTACGAGCAGTACTTC. Translating it yields CASSSGLAGLYEQYF. Filled out from reference TRBV5-1 and TRBJ2-7, the complete variable domain reads KAGVTQTPRYLIKTRGQQVTLSCSPISGHRSVSWYQQTPGQGLQFLFEYFSETQRNKGNFPGRFSGRQFSNSRSEMNVSTLELGDSALYLCASSSGLAGLYEQYFGPGTRLTVT.

This chain uses TRBV6-6 with TRBJ1-2; 7 positions agree with TRBD1. Per the germline V gene, CDR1 is MNHNY and CDR2 is SVGAGI (reference sequence). V shed 8 bases and J 8 bases; nucleotides not matched to a gene: 17. The CDR3 sequence is 15 residues long. CDR3 sequence reads: CASFITGTAPSGYTF. CDR3 nucleotides: TGTGCCAGCTTTATAACTGGGACAGCTCCGAGCGGCTACACCTTC.

Here the CDR3 reads CASSLEVQGLYEQYF. CDR3 nucleotide sequence: TGCGCCAGCAGCTTGGAGGTGCAGGGCTTATACGAGCAGTACTTC. This chain uses TRBV5-1 with TRBJ2-7; possible D gene TRBD1, 5 bases. V was clipped by 0 bases and J by 4 bases, with 14 bases between them. The CDR3 has 15 amino acids. The germline CDR1 and CDR2 sequences are SGHRS and YFSETQ.

The rearrangement uses TRBV27 and TRBJ2-5; 7 nucleotides align to TRBD1. CDR3 length: 15 amino acids. In germline, CDR1 is MNHEY, CDR2 SMNVEV (reference sequence). After removal of 4 bases from V and 4 bases from J, the junction contained 9 bases not matched to a gene. In DNA form, the CDR3 reads TGTGCCAGCAGTTCCCCCCGGGACAGTTCAGAGACCCAGTACTTC. This sequence encodes CASSSPRDSSETQYF.

This sequence joins TRBV28 and TRBJ1-2, with 9 bases matching TRBD1. Germline-derived CDR1 and CDR2 are MDHEN and SYDVKM. With 2 bases clipped from V and 8 bases from J, the junction kept 18 bases outside the gene matches. The CDR3 loop spans 18 amino acids. CDR3 DNA: TGTGCCAGCAGTTTAGTTTACCCCCGGACAGGGGACCTCGGGGGCTACACCTTC. It translates to CASSLVYPRTGDLGGYTF.

This clone has only one observation. The chain links TRBV6-6 to TRBJ2-1, with TRBD2 matching 13 bases. Looked up from germline, CDR1 is MNHNY and CDR2 is SVGAGI (reference sequence). The CDR3 covers 15 residues. Trimming cost V 7 bases and J 6 bases; bases outside gene matches: 6. This chain's CDR3 is CASTETSGRRNEQFF. CDR3 DNA: TGTGCCAGCACCGAGACTAGCGGGAGGCGCAATGAGCAGTTCTTC.

V usage is TRBV7-9 and J usage is TRBJ1-1, with TRBD1 matching 8 bases. Unmatched junction bases numbered 7, after V lost 4 bases and J lost 6 bases. Germline loops: CDR1 SEHNR, CDR2 FQNEAQ (reference sequence). This CDR3 contains 14 residues. DNA for the CDR3: TGTGCCAGCAGCTCGGACAGGGCGAAGGCTGAAGCTTTCTTT. This translates into CASSSDRAKAEAFF.

This chain connects TRBV6-2 or TRBV6-3 to TRBJ2-6; no clear D gene. Germline V gene lookup returns CDR1 MNHEY and CDR2 SVGEGT. This CDR3 spans 15 amino acids. Trimming removed 5 bases at V and 0 bases at J, with 8 bases between. CDR3 sequence (DNA): TGTGCCAGCAGTCTGGGCAACTCTGGGGCCAACGTCCTGACTTTC. It is translated as CASSLGNSGANVLTF.

The V gene is TRBV28, the J gene TRBJ2-3; D possibly corresponds to TRBD1 (5 bases). V was pared by 3 bases and J by 3 bases, with 13 bases between. The CDR3 runs to 15 residues. CDR1 is MDHEN and CDR2 is SYDVKM in the germline V gene. The CDR3 region is CASSFLGALTDTQYF. The CDR3, as DNA: TGTGCCAGCAGTTTTCTAGGGGCTCTGACAGATACGCAGTATTTT.

The CDR3 reads CASSYSGRGVSEQYF. CDR3 sequence (DNA): TGTGCCAGCAGTTACTCAGGCAGGGGGGTGAGCGAGCAGTACTTC. The chain recombines TRBV6-6 with TRBJ2-7; D may be TRBD1 (7 bases). The CDR3 is 15 amino acids. The germline V gene has CDR1 MNHNY and CDR2 SVGAGI (reference sequence). V was cut by 0 bases and J by 6 bases, with 15 bases left in between.

CDR3 in amino acids: CASSPRQESGYTF. CDR3 nucleotide sequence: TGTGCCAGCTCACCAAGACAGGAAAGTGGCTACACCTTC. The V and J genes are TRBV18 and TRBJ1-2; possible D gene TRBD1, 6 bases. The germline V gene has CDR1 KGHSH and CDR2 LQKENI. This CDR3 contains 13 residues. V was trimmed by 2 bases and J by 7 bases, leaving 11 bases between them.

The chain recombines TRBV2 with TRBJ2-3, with 7 bases aligning to TRBD1. Germline CDR1 and CDR2: SNHLY and FYNNEI. The ends lost 6 bases at V and 6 bases at J; junction bases unmatched: 15. This CDR3 is 16 amino acids long. The CDR3 sequence is CASSRQGSAFGDTQYF. CDR3 DNA sequence: TGTGCCAGCAGCCGACAGGGTAGCGCTTTTGGGGATACGCAGTATTTT.

This chain connects TRBV19 to TRBJ2-3, with D maybe TRBD2 (6 bases). V lost 5 bases to trimming and J lost 2 bases, with 14 bases between them. CDR3 length: 15 amino acids. The germline CDR1 and CDR2 sequences are LNHDA and SQIVND (reference sequence). CDR3: CASSPGGGYTDTQYF. CDR3 sequence (DNA): TGTGCCAGTAGTCCTGGTGGGGGGTACACAGATACGCAGTATTTT.

CDR3 sequence: CASSLFQAGGPETQYF. For the CDR3, the DNA is TGTGCCAGCAGCCTGTTCCAAGCGGGGGGGCCGGAGACCCAGTACTTC. The rearrangement uses TRBV3-1 (or the pseudogene TRBV3-2) and TRBJ2-5; 10 bases match TRBD2. CDR3 length: 16 amino acids. CDR1 is LGHDT, CDR2 YNNKEL, per germline (reference sequence). The ends lost 4 bases at V and 5 bases at J; junction bases unmatched: 10.

This clone was counted a few times. The chain links TRBV10-3 to TRBJ1-5; 10 nucleotides align to TRBD1. There are 14 residues in the CDR3. Per germline, CDR1 ENHRY and CDR2 SYGVKD. With V trimmed by 6 bases and J by 4 bases, 3 bases remained unmatched. CDR3 residues: CAISPGQGNQPQHF. DNA of the CDR3: TGTGCCATCAGCCCGGGACAGGGGAATCAGCCCCAGCATTTT.

The chain has TRBV11-2 and TRBJ2-1, with no clear D. The length of the CDR3 is 13 residues. The germline V gene encodes CDR1 SGHAT and CDR2 FQNNGV. V was shortened by 7 bases and J by 6 bases, with 13 bases between the two germline ends. CDR3 sequence: CASNLDSVNEQFF. Written as DNA, the CDR3 is TGTGCCAGCAACCTTGACTCAGTCAATGAGCAGTTCTTC.

The rearrangement links TRBV6-6 to TRBJ1-5; the D is unclear. V dropped 6 bases and J dropped 7 bases, with 10 bases sitting between them. This CDR3 comprises 12 residues. The germline CDR1 and CDR2 sequences are MNHNY and SVGAGI (reference sequence). CDR3 sequence (DNA): TGTGCCAGCAGGGTCGAAGAGCAGCCCCAGCATTTT. It specifies CASRVEEQPQHF.

This chain links TRBV24-1 with TRBJ2-1; 8 nucleotides align to TRBD1. The germline CDR1 and CDR2 sequences are KGHDR and SFDVKD. Germline trimming cut 4 bases from V and 0 bases from J; bases unmatched to any gene: 7. The CDR3 loop spans 17 amino acids. Here the CDR3 DNA reads TGTGCCACCAGTGACAGCGCTACAGGGGGCTCCTACAATGAGCAGTTCTTC. Translation gives CATSDSATGGSYNEQFF.